The 30 T cell receptor beta chains below come from one sample, sequenced in a study of T cell repertoires and HLA-DP antigens. No antigen is known for these receptors. Data came from immunoSEQ multiplex PCR; TCRdb stores just in-frame clones and leaves some out. Counted here are 65,000 to 95,000 clones, 80% occurring once; the ten biggest clones make up more than 1.5%. The sample comprised CD4+ T cells from PBMCs. These receptors were collected from a man in his fifties or sixties in good health and CMV-seronegative.

This chain joins TRBV6-5 and TRBJ1-2; D is perhaps TRBD1 (6 bases). Per the germline V gene, CDR1 is MNHEY and CDR2 is SVGAGI. The CDR3 is made up of 13 amino acids. Trimming stripped 6 bases from V and 4 bases from J, with 12 bases between. The CDR3 protein is CASRRQVSYGYTF. DNA for the CDR3: TGTGCCAGCAGGCGACAGGTCTCCTATGGCTACACCTTC.

The V gene is TRBV5-4, the J gene TRBJ2-4; 9 bases are a match to TRBD1. Germline lookup yields CDR1 SGHNT and CDR2 YYREEE (reference sequence). With 5 bases clipped from V and 1 base from J, the junction kept 4 bases outside the gene matches. The CDR3 covers 15 residues. CDR3 sequence: CASSSGTGAKNIQYF. CDR3 DNA: TGTGCCAGCAGTTCCGGGACAGGGGCCAAAAACATTCAGTACTTC. The full variable domain, its missing parts supplied by reference TRBV5-4 and TRBJ2-4, is ETGVTQSPTHLIKTRGQQVTLRCSSQSGHNTVSWYQQALGQGPQFIFQYYREEENGRGNFPPRFSGLQFPNYSSELNVNALELDDSALYLCASSSGTGAKNIQYFGAGTRLSVL.

V and J are TRBV23-1 and TRBJ2-2; D gene ambiguous. TRBV23-1 is placed among ORFs of uncertain function. Trimming removed 1 base from V and 5 bases from J, with 8 bases in between. This CDR3 is 14 amino acids long. The CDR3 DNA reads TGCGCCAGCAGTCAATGGCACAGAACCGGGGAGCTGTTTTTT. This sequence encodes CASSQWHRTGELFF.

V gene TRBV6-4 combines with J gene TRBJ2-3, with 8 bases identical to TRBD1. CDR3 length: 15 amino acids. From germline, CDR1 is MRHNA and CDR2 SNTAGT. J was trimmed by 4 bases and V by 6 bases; bases with no gene match: 9. The CDR3 region is CASRIQGDRPDTQYF. CDR3 nucleotides: TGTGCCAGCAGAATACAGGGGGACCGCCCAGATACGCAGTATTTT.

V gene TRBV19 combines with J gene TRBJ2-1, with TRBD2 matching over 7 bases. The V and J ends lost 3 bases and 5 bases, in that order; junction bases with no gene match: 10. CDR3 length: 16 amino acids. Germline values: CDR1 LNHDA, CDR2 SQIVND (reference sequence). The CDR3: CASSIPTGLPNNEQFF. For the CDR3, the DNA is TGTGCCAGTAGTATTCCCACGGGACTACCGAACAATGAGCAGTTCTTC.

This clone is labeled as medium-sized. The rearrangement uses TRBV5-4 and TRBJ1-1; D is unresolved. The CDR3 sequence is 14 residues long. With 2 bases removed from V and 3 bases from J, the gap between germline ends came to 11 bases. CDR1 and CDR2 from the germline V gene are SGHNT and YYREEE (reference sequence). The CDR3 sequence is CASSFDRGDTEAFF. Written as DNA, the CDR3 is TGTGCCAGCAGCTTCGACCGGGGAGACACTGAAGCTTTCTTT.

The CDR3 DNA reads as TGTGCCAGTAGTCGAGAAGCGAACACCGGGGAGCTGTTTTTT. Protein: CASSREANTGELFF. The chain carries TRBV19 and TRBJ2-2; D is ambiguous. In germline, CDR1 is LNHDA, CDR2 SQIVND (reference sequence). The CDR3 has 14 residues. V dropped 5 bases and J dropped 0 bases, with 7 bases sitting between them.

This sequence joins TRBV18 and TRBJ1-1, with a possible D match to TRBD1 (6 bases). CDR3 size: 14 residues. Deletions cut 3 bases from V and 4 bases from J, with 12 bases between. Germline lookup yields CDR1 KGHSH and CDR2 LQKENI. Written as DNA, the CDR3 is TGTGCCAGCTCACCGGCAGGGGTGAGCACTGAAGCTTTCTTT. It specifies CASSPAGVSTEAFF.

This clone was counted a few times. The chain carries TRBV2 and TRBJ2-1; the D is unclear. The CDR3 runs 11 residues. Germline V CDR1 and CDR2: SNHLY, FYNNEI. V lost 8 bases, J lost 6 bases, and 8 bases lay in between. DNA for the CDR3: TGTGCCAGCCGTGTAGCCAATGAGCAGTTCTTC. Translation gives CASRVANEQFF.

Comment on this clone: Different DNA sequences within this sample yield the same CDR3. This chain uses TRBV5-1 with TRBJ2-5; no clear D gene. V dropped 0 bases and J dropped 1 base, with 1 base sitting between them. The CDR3 has 12 residues. In germline, CDR1 is SGHRS, CDR2 YFSETQ. The CDR3 region has the DNA TGCGCCAGCAGCTTGGGCCAAGAGACCCAGTACTTC. This translates into CASSLGQETQYF.

The chain joins TRBV11-3 to TRBJ2-5; D may be TRBD1 (6 bases). Germline lookup yields CDR1 SGHNT and CDR2 YENEEA. V was cut by 3 bases and J by 5 bases, with 13 bases left in between. This CDR3 comprises 14 residues. The chain's CDR3 is CASSLAGATETQYF. As DNA, the CDR3 is TGTGCCAGCAGCTTGGCAGGGGCTACGGAGACCCAGTACTTC.

The V call is TRBV6-1, the J call TRBJ1-6; 8 positions agree with TRBD1. Germline V lookup: CDR1 MNHNS, CDR2 SASEGT. V shed 7 bases, J shed 5 bases, and the junction held 7 bases outside the gene matches. The length of the CDR3 is 15 residues. The CDR3 is CASTQGQADNSPLHF. The CDR3 DNA reads TGTGCCAGCACCCAGGGACAGGCCGATAATTCACCCCTCCACTTT.

The chain combines TRBV6-1 with TRBJ2-7; 7 nucleotides line up with TRBD1. V lost 8 bases, J lost 2 bases, and 6 bases stayed unmatched. Germline lookup yields CDR1 MNHNS and CDR2 SASEGT. The CDR3 has 13 amino acids. In nucleotides, the CDR3 is TGTGCCAGCCCGGACAGGAGCACCTACGAGCAGTACTTC. It translates to CASPDRSTYEQYF.

This sequence joins TRBV19 and TRBJ1-6; weak D call: TRBD1 (6 bases). Trimming took 7 bases from V and 7 from J, leaving 14 bases between them. Germline CDR1 is LNHDA and CDR2 is SQIVND (reference sequence). The CDR3 is 14 residues long. CDR3 protein: CASKGVGRNSPLHF. The CDR3 bases are TGTGCCAGTAAGGGGGTTGGACGGAATTCACCCCTCCACTTT.

A few counts support this clone. The chain joins TRBV23-1 to TRBJ2-1, with D perhaps given as TRBD1 or TRBD2 (5 bases each). TRBV23-1 is treated as an ORF (open reading frame) with a function not yet certain. V was cut by 0 bases and J by 8 bases, with 20 bases left in between. CDR3 length: 17 residues. The CDR3 region has the DNA TGCGCCAGCAGTCAATCGGTCCGGGACCCGGTCGTGCATGAGCAGTTCTTC. It is translated as CASSQSVRDPVVHEQFF.

The chain is built from TRBV7-2 and TRBJ2-5; D is ambiguous. The CDR3 is 14 residues long. The germline V and J ends were trimmed by 1 base and 1 base, with 7 bases remaining between them. Germline V CDR1 and CDR2: SGHTA, FQGNSA. The CDR3 nucleotides read TGTGCCAGCAGCTTAGGTGGCCCCCAAGAGACCCAGTACTTC. Translated, it gives CASSLGGPQETQYF. The full variable domain, rest sourced from reference TRBV7-2 and TRBJ2-5, is GAGVSQSPSNKVTEKGKDVELRCDPISGHTALYWYRQSLGQGLEFLIYFQGNSAPDKSGLPSDRFSAERTGGSVSTLTIQRTQQEDSAVYLCASSLGGPQETQYFGPGTRLLVL.

This clone was picked up a small number of times. The V and J genes are TRBV4-1 and TRBJ2-5, with D tentatively TRBD1 or TRBD2 (5 bases each). V shed 4 bases and J shed 6 bases, with 12 bases lying between them. Germline V CDR1 and CDR2: MGHRA, YSYEKL. The CDR3 spans 13 residues. The CDR3 is CASSRGPGQTQYF. The CDR3 DNA reads TGCGCCAGCAGCCGCGGACCGGGGCAGACCCAGTACTTC.

The sample holds a few counts of this clone. The J gene is TRBJ1-4, the V gene TRBV7-9; D might be TRBD1 (5 bases). V dropped 1 base and J dropped 2 bases, with 11 bases sitting between them. The CDR3 has 16 amino acids. In germline, CDR1 is SEHNR, CDR2 FQNEAQ (reference sequence). This CDR3 reads CASSLVSGTTNEKLFF. DNA for the CDR3: TGTGCCAGCAGCTTAGTTTCCGGGACGACTAATGAAAAACTGTTTTTT.

The V gene is TRBV9, the J gene TRBJ1-1; D perhaps matches TRBD1 (5 bases). Trimming removed 0 bases from V and 8 bases from J, with 11 bases in between. Germline V CDR1 and CDR2: SGDLS, YYNGEE. The CDR3 spans 13 residues. The CDR3 nucleotides are TGTGCCAGCAGCGTAGGAGAGGGGTTAGAAGCTTTCTTT. Its protein product is CASSVGEGLEAFF.

This chain connects TRBV28 to TRBJ1-5, with D perhaps TRBD1 (5 bases). CDR1 is MDHEN, CDR2 SYDVKM, per germline. Trimming took 3 bases from V and 6 from J, leaving 12 bases between them. The CDR3 has 14 residues. The CDR3 bases are TGTGCCAGCAGTTTGGTAGGGGAGGCTCAGCCCCAGCATTTT. Translated: CASSLVGEAQPQHF.

Concerning this clone itself: Additional DNA sequences in this sample encode the identical CDR3. This chain uses TRBV19 with TRBJ1-5; 7 nucleotides agree with TRBD1. The CDR3 is 14 amino acids. J gave up 2 bases and V 5 bases, and 3 bases lay outside the gene matches. The V gene's germline CDR1 is LNHDA and CDR2 SQIVND (reference sequence). The CDR3 here is CASSSTGGNQPQHF. The DNA for the CDR3 is TGTGCCAGTAGTTCCACAGGGGGCAATCAGCCCCAGCATTTT.

The chain employs TRBV9 and TRBJ1-1; perhaps TRBD1 as D (5 bases). The germline CDR1 and CDR2 sequences are SGDLS and YYNGEE. There are 15 residues in the CDR3. Trimming left V 4 bases short and J 1 base short, with 14 bases between. In nucleotides, the CDR3 is TGTGCCAGCAGCCCCCGACGGGGGGAGAACACTGAAGCTTTCTTT. It codes for CASSPRRGENTEAFF.

The chain is built from TRBV19 and TRBJ2-2; D assignment may be TRBD1 or TRBD2 (5 bases each). V was cut by 4 bases and J by 4 bases, with 10 bases left in between. The germline CDR1 and CDR2 sequences are LNHDA and SQIVND (reference sequence). CDR3 length equals 14 residues. The CDR3: CASSSRDLTGELFF. The CDR3 DNA reads as TGTGCCAGTAGTAGCCGGGACCTCACCGGGGAGCTGTTTTTT. Full variable domain (outside the CDR3, taken from reference TRBV19 and TRBJ2-2): DGGITQSPKYLFRKEGQNVTLSCEQNLNHDAMYWYRQDPGQGLRLIYYSQIVNDFQKGDIAEGYSVSREKKESFPLTVTSAQKNPTAFYLCASSSRDLTGELFFGEGSRLTVL.

This clone came up many times. CDR3 DNA: TGTGCCAGCAGCTTGGGGGCGGGGATGGGAGATACGCAGTATTTT. This codes for CASSLGAGMGDTQYF. The V and J genes are TRBV5-4 and TRBJ2-3; D may be TRBD2 (6 bases). V dropped 0 bases and J dropped 5 bases, with 13 bases sitting between them. This CDR3 has 15 residues. CDR1 and CDR2 from the germline V gene are SGHNT and YYREEE (reference sequence).

The chain recombines TRBV19 with TRBJ2-2; 7 bases map to TRBD2. V lost 5 bases and J lost 7; bases outside the gene matches: 16. Per the germline V gene, CDR1 is LNHDA and CDR2 is SQIVND (reference sequence). The CDR3 loop spans 17 amino acids. The CDR3 is CASSARRTSGFYGELFF. The CDR3 nucleotides read TGTGCCAGTAGTGCCCGACGGACTAGTGGCTTCTACGGGGAGCTGTTTTTT.

Concerning this clone: Different DNA sequences within this sample yield the same CDR3. The V gene is TRBV5-1, the J gene TRBJ1-1; D unresolved. V dropped 0 bases and J dropped 0 bases, with 3 bases sitting between them. CDR1 and CDR2 (germline): SGHRS, YFSETQ. CDR3 length: 13 residues. In nucleotides, the CDR3 is TGCGCCAGCAGCTTGGAGTTGAACACTGAAGCTTTCTTT. Protein: CASSLELNTEAFF.

This clone came up many times. The chain has TRBV4-1 and TRBJ2-3; 9 bases match TRBD1. CDR3 size: 18 residues. In germline, CDR1 is MGHRA, CDR2 YSYEKL. Trimming cost V 1 base and J 3 bases; bases outside gene matches: 11. The CDR3 region has the DNA TGCGCCAGCAGCCAAGCCCCCCCCGGACAGGGGTTTACAGATACGCAGTATTTT. As protein: CASSQAPPGQGFTDTQYF.

CDR3 region: CASSSAGYGYTF. CDR3 DNA: TGCGCCAGCAGCTCGGCCGGCTATGGCTACACCTTC. The chain carries TRBV5-1 and TRBJ1-2; the D is unclear. The CDR3 covers 12 residues. Germline CDR1 SGHRS, CDR2 YFSETQ. Trimming took off 3 bases at V and 4 bases at J, with 7 bases between the two ends. Filled out from reference TRBV5-1 and TRBJ1-2, the complete variable domain reads KAGVTQTPRYLIKTRGQQVTLSCSPISGHRSVSWYQQTPGQGLQFLFEYFSETQRNKGNFPGRFSGRQFSNSRSEMNVSTLELGDSALYLCASSSAGYGYTFGSGTRLTVV.

The chain carries TRBV5-6 and TRBJ1-5, with 7 nucleotides matching TRBD1. The germline gives CDR1 SGHDT, CDR2 YYEEEE. The CDR3 runs to 16 residues. V was clipped by 2 bases and J by 3 bases; unmatched bases: 8. The CDR3 DNA is TGTGCCAGCAGCTTTTCTGCCGGGACAGCCAATCAGCCCCAGCATTTT. Its protein product is CASSFSAGTANQPQHF. Based on the CDR3 plus reference TRBV5-6 and TRBJ1-5, the full variable domain is DAGVTQSPTHLIKTRGQQVTLRCSPKSGHDTVSWYQQALGQGPQFIFQYYEEEERQRGNFPDRFSGHQFPNYSSELNVNALLLGDSALYLCASSFSAGTANQPQHFGDGTRLSIL.

This chain joins TRBV6-5 and TRBJ1-2; D remains unclear. The CDR3 has 12 amino acids. Germline V lookup: CDR1 MNHEY, CDR2 SVGAGI. The V end was cut by 6 bases, the J end by 6 bases, with 11 bases between. CDR3 loop: CASRPMGDGYTF. Written as DNA, the CDR3 is TGTGCCAGCAGGCCAATGGGAGATGGCTACACCTTC.